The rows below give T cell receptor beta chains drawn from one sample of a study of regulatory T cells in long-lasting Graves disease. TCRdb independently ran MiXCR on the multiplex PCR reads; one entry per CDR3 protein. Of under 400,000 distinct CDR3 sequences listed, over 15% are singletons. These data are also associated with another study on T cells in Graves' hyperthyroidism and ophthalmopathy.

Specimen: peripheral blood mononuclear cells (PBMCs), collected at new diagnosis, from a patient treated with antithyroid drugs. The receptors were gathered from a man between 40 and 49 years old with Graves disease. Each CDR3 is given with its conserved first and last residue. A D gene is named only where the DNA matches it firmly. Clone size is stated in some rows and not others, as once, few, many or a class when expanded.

DNA: TGCGCCAGCAATATACCGGGACAGGGGTACGAGCAGTACTTC; CDR3: CASNIPGQGYEQYF; size: NA; D: TRBD1; J: TRBJ2-7; V: TRBV5-1
DNA: TGTGCCACCAAGGGACACTTGCTGCTGTACGAGCAGTACTTC; CDR3: CATKGHLLLYEQYF; size: many; D: NA; J: TRBJ2-7; V: TRBV6-1
DNA: TGTGCCAGCAGCTTACGAAGGACAGGGACCGAAAACACCATATATTTT; CDR3: CASSLRRTGTENTIYF; size: NA; D: TRBD1; J: TRBJ1-3; V: TRBV11-2
DNA: TGTGCCACCAGCCTCCAATCAGGAGCCATGGGAGAGACCCAGTACTTC; CDR3: CATSLQSGAMGETQYF; size: many; D: NA; J: TRBJ2-5; V: TRBV15
DNA: TGTGCCACCCAAAAGACAGGGCCCTCCTACAATGAGCAGTACTTC; CDR3: CATQKTGPSYNEQYF; size: NA; D: TRBD1; J: TRBJ2-5; V: TRBV15
DNA: TGCAGTGCTAGAGCGACTAGCGGGGGGGCCCTAGAGACCCAGTACTTC; CDR3: CSARATSGGALETQYF; size: many; D: TRBD2; J: TRBJ2-5; V: TRBV20-1
DNA: TGCGCCAGCAGCTTGGCCGGGAGCGGGGGGGCTAATGAGCAGTTCTTC; CDR3: CASSLAGSGGANEQFF; size: many; D: TRBD2; J: TRBJ2-1; V: TRBV5-1
DNA: TGTGCCAGCCGGGGGGGGGAGAACTATGGCTACACCTTC; CDR3: CASRGGENYGYTF; size: few; D: NA; J: TRBJ1-2; V: TRBV27
DNA: TGTGCCAGCCTGGATTACAAAAAACAGGGGGTGCAGAGGCTAGGCAATGAGCAGTTCTTC; CDR3: CASLDYKKQGVQRLGNEQFF; size: few; D: TRBD1; J: TRBJ2-1; V: TRBV11-2
DNA: NA; CDR3: CASSSSTLAGGVADTQYF; size: many; D: NA; J: TRBJ2-3; V: TRBV28
DNA: TGTGCCAGCAGTACCGCGGGGAAGACAGGTGGTCGAGAGACCCAGTACTTC; CDR3: CASSTAGKTGGRETQYF; size: many; D: NA; J: TRBJ2-5; V: TRBV28
DNA: TGTGCCAGCACCCGGACAGTCCCCATTGGGACTGAAGCTTTCTTT; CDR3: CASTRTVPIGTEAFF; size: once; D: NA; J: TRBJ1-1; V: TRBV28
DNA: TGTGCCAGCAGTTTAATGGGCTATGGCTACACCTTC; CDR3: CASSLMGYGYTF; size: many; D: NA; J: TRBJ1-2; V: TRBV6-5
DNA: TGCGCCAGCAGTGAGGCTCTAGGGACTAGTCCCTACGAGCAGTACTTC; CDR3: CASSEALGTSPYEQYF; size: few; D: TRBD2; J: TRBJ2-7; V: TRBV10-2
DNA: TGTGCCAGCAGTGGACGAGTTGGGAATGAGCAGTTCTTC; CDR3: CASSGRVGNEQFF; size: many; D: NA; J: TRBJ2-1; V: TRBV2
DNA: TGTGCCAGCAGTTTATGGCAGGGGGGCAATCAGCCCCAGCATTTT; CDR3: CASSLWQGGNQPQHF; size: many; D: TRBD1; J: TRBJ1-5; V: TRBV28
DNA: TGTGCCAGCAGCCCCTGGACTGGTTCCTACGAGCAGTACTTC; CDR3: CASSPWTGSYEQYF; size: many; D: NA; J: TRBJ2-7; V: TRBV13
DNA: TGCGCCAGCAGCAGGGAGGTAGCGGGGGAAGATACGCAGTATTTT; CDR3: CASSREVAGEDTQYF; size: many; D: TRBD2; J: TRBJ2-3; V: TRBV5-1
DNA: TGTGCCAGCAGCTTAATACTAGCGGGGAACAAAAACATTCAGTACTTC; CDR3: CASSLILAGNKNIQYF; size: NA; D: TRBD2; J: TRBJ2-4; V: TRBV11-2
DNA: TGTGCCAGCAGTCCGCTTCGACTAGCGGGAACTAGCACAGATACGCAGTATTTT; CDR3: CASSPLRLAGTSTDTQYF; size: NA; D: TRBD2; J: TRBJ2-3; V: TRBV6-2/TRBV6-3
DNA: TGTGCCAGCAGTCGGACAGGGCAAGAGACCCAGTACTTC; CDR3: CASSRTGQETQYF; size: many; D: TRBD1; J: TRBJ2-5; V: TRBV18
DNA: TGTGCCAGCAGCGTAGCGGCGGGGGGGATGCATGAGCAGTTCTTC; CDR3: CASSVAAGGMHEQFF; size: NA; D: TRBD2; J: TRBJ2-1; V: TRBV9
DNA: TGTGCCAGCAGCGAAACCATTTCCCAGTACTTC; CDR3: CASSETISQYF; size: many; D: NA; J: TRBJ2-5; V: TRBV3-1
DNA: TGTGCCAGCAGCTCCCAGGCCTTCTTGGACGAGCAGTACTTC; CDR3: CASSSQAFLDEQYF; size: many; D: NA; J: TRBJ2-7; V: TRBV7-9
DNA: TGTGCCAGCTCACCACCGGGAGGACTTAATGAAAAACTGTTTTTT; CDR3: CASSPPGGLNEKLFF; size: few; D: NA; J: TRBJ1-4; V: TRBV18
DNA: TGTGCCAGCTCACCGCTCCGGGACTGGAGCAATCAGCCCCAGCATTTT; CDR3: CASSPLRDWSNQPQHF; size: many; D: NA; J: TRBJ1-5; V: TRBV18
DNA: TGCAGCGTTGCAGTGGGCTTAAGGGGGTACAATGAGCAGTTCTTC; CDR3: CSVAVGLRGYNEQFF; size: NA; D: NA; J: TRBJ2-1; V: TRBV29-1
DNA: TGTGCCAGCAGCGTACTAGCGGGGACTCAAGAGACCCAGTACTTC; CDR3: CASSVLAGTQETQYF; size: NA; D: TRBD2; J: TRBJ2-5; V: TRBV6-1
DNA: TGTGCCAGCAAAATGTGGGGAGACCCTTATAGCAATCAGCCCCAGCATTTT; CDR3: CASKMWGDPYSNQPQHF; size: many; D: NA; J: TRBJ1-5; V: TRBV27
DNA: TGCGCCAGCAGCTTGGGTCCAGGGGGGGACTACGAGCAGTACTTC; CDR3: CASSLGPGGDYEQYF; size: many; D: NA; J: TRBJ2-7; V: TRBV5-1
DNA: TGTGCCAGCAGTCCCCTCCTAGCGAACGGCGGGGAGCTGTTTTTT; CDR3: CASSPLLANGGELFF; size: many; D: NA; J: TRBJ2-2; V: TRBV28
DNA: TGTGCCTGGAGTGTAGGGGGACCCAACAATGAGCAGTTCTTC; CDR3: CAWSVGGPNNEQFF; size: NA; D: NA; J: TRBJ2-1; V: TRBV30
DNA: TGCGCCAGCAGTGAGCAACCGAATCAGCCCCAGCATTTT; CDR3: CASSEQPNQPQHF; size: once; D: NA; J: TRBJ1-5; V: TRBV10-1
DNA: TGTGCCACCCGGACAGGGAGCAATCAGCCCCAGCATTTT; CDR3: CATRTGSNQPQHF; size: NA; D: TRBD1; J: TRBJ1-5; V: TRBV15
DNA: TGTGCCAGCAGTTACTCACAGGGGGGAAAGCCCTACGAGCAGTACTTC; CDR3: CASSYSQGGKPYEQYF; size: many; D: TRBD1; J: TRBJ2-7; V: TRBV6-2/TRBV6-3
DNA: TGTGCCAGCACCCGAGCGGGGGAGCGCACAGATACGCAGTATTTT; CDR3: CASTRAGERTDTQYF; size: many; D: TRBD2; J: TRBJ2-3; V: TRBV12-3/TRBV12-4